This TCR beta chain was sequenced in a study of T-cell memory formation after mild COVID-19. Study summary: TCR clusters mostly belonged to single donors. Study results and limitations: Most CD4+ clones that shrank were in CM and EM, while CD8+ ones turned up in EMRA. Detection of some responders pre-infection suggested pre-existing cross-reactive memory T cells participated.

The germline gives CDR1 SGHRS, CDR2 YFSETQ. V lost 4 bases to trimming and J lost 3 bases, with 14 bases between them. The CDR3 runs to 15 residues. The TCR alpha and TCR beta cDNA libraries, bearing sample barcodes and UMIs, were generated by 5'RACE using constant-segment primers. TCRdb re-derived calls from the 5' RACE reads in MiXCR, one entry per CDR3 protein. The repertoire holds tens of thousands of distinct CDR3 sequences, with about 6.1% as singletons. This clonotype was counted ten times or more. The antigen is not known. The chain joins TRBV5-1 to TRBJ1-5; D may be TRBD1 (6 bases). Source material: PBMCs or a T cell subset sorted from them (not recorded which). The sequence came from an adult who had mild COVID-19 (a few samples of this study predate the infection). Cell type and time point are not known. CDR3 in DNA: TGCGCCAGCAGCCCGGCGGGACAAATCAATCAGCCCCAGCATTTT. Translating it yields CASSPAGQINQPQHF.